A selection of T cell receptor beta chains follows, all from one sample in a study of beta chain features in type 1 diabetes. The table came from immunoSEQ multiplex PCR; TCRdb's copy has only in-frame clones and leaves some out. Among more than 250,000 clones listed, about a fifth were seen once. Sequenced: naive CD4+ T cells from blood. These receptors were obtained from a woman aged 40 to 50 with type 1 diabetes. CDR3s include the opening cysteine and the closing phenylalanine or tryptophan. Each record gives: V gene, J gene, clone size, D gene, CDR3 DNA, CDR3 protein. The D gene is left open where the match is weak. Where a row states a size, it is once, few, many or the class of an expanded clone; other rows omit it.

>TRBV6-6|TRBJ2-5|few|NA
TGTGCCAGCAGTTACTCGAGGCTGGCGGAGACCCAGTACTTC
CASSYSRLAETQYF
>TRBV11-2|TRBJ2-7|few|TRBD1
TGTGCCAGCAGCTTAGGGCCGGGACAGTCCTACGAGCAGTACTTC
CASSLGPGQSYEQYF
>TRBV18|TRBJ1-1|few|TRBD1
TGTGCCAGCTCACCGGGACAGGACTTCATTGAAGCTTTCTTT
CASSPGQDFIEAFF
>TRBV9|TRBJ2-3|few|TRBD1
TGTGCCAGCAGCGTAGTCGGGACAGGGAGCACAGATACGCAGTATTTT
CASSVVGTGSTDTQYF
>TRBV30|TRBJ2-3|NA|NA
TGTGCCTGGAGTGTAACCTGGCCGAATACGCAGTATTTT
CAWSVTWPNTQYF
>TRBV5-1|TRBJ2-1|NA|TRBD1
TGCGCCAGCCACTTGGTACAGGGGGTCAATGAGCAGTTCTTC
CASHLVQGVNEQFF
>TRBV7-3|TRBJ2-1|NA|TRBD2
TGTGCCAGCAGCCTTTCGGGGACTAGCGGGAGGACTAGGCAGTTCTTC
CASSLSGTSGRTRQFF
>TRBV18|TRBJ2-1|few|TRBD2
TGTGCCAGCTCACCTGCGGCGGGAGGGTACAATGAGCAGTTCTTC
CASSPAAGGYNEQFF
>TRBV5-1|TRBJ2-3|NA|TRBD2
TGCGCCAGCAGCCTACTAGCGGGATCGAGCACAGATACGCAGTATTTT
CASSLLAGSSTDTQYF
>TRBV9|TRBJ1-5|few|NA
TGTGCCAGCAGCATCTCAGGAGGGAATCAGCCCCAGCATTTT
CASSISGGNQPQHF
>TRBV19|TRBJ2-6|few|NA
TGTGCCAGTAGTAGGTTCACAGGGTTTGGGGCCAACGTCCTGACTTTC
CASSRFTGFGANVLTF
>TRBV28|TRBJ1-5|NA|TRBD1
TGTGCCAGCAGTTCCCGGGACAGGGGTTATCAGCCCCAGCATTTT
CASSSRDRGYQPQHF
>TRBV15|TRBJ1-5|few|TRBD1
TGTGCCACCAGCAGAGATCTGGACAGGCGAAATCAGCCCCAGCATTTT
CATSRDLDRRNQPQHF
>TRBV29-1|TRBJ1-5|few|TRBD1
TGCAGCGTTAAGGGACAGGGCAATCAGCCCCAGCATTTT
CSVKGQGNQPQHF
>TRBV20-1|TRBJ1-1|NA|NA
TGCAGTGCTAAAGCCCACAGGTCGGCTTTCTTT
CSAKAHRSAFF